A single sample gave rise to the 3 T cell receptor beta chains below, sequenced in a study of cytomegalovirus exposure and HLA in healthy donors. The PCR employed 60 Vbeta primers together with 13 Jbeta primers. Clones were read by immunoSEQ multiplex PCR, and TCRdb kept only the in-frame ones, dropping some. The table lists roughly 130,000 clones, 79% of them singletons. The sequencing sample was made of PBMCs. The source of these receptors is a female donor in good health and CMV-seronegative.

The rearrangement links TRBV5-1 to TRBJ1-5; 7 nucleotides line up with TRBD1. Germline V gene data show CDR1 as SGHRS and CDR2 as YFSETQ. The CDR3 consists of 13 residues. With 3 bases clipped from V and 4 bases from J, the junction kept 1 base outside the gene matches. Here the CDR3 DNA reads TGCGCCAGCAGCTCGACAGGGAATCAGCCCCAGCATTTT. It translates to CASSSTGNQPQHF.

This clone came up once. This chain joins TRBV30 and TRBJ1-1; 8 nucleotides match TRBD1. This CDR3 has 11 residues. Germline CDR1 is GTSNPN and CDR2 is SVGIG (reference sequence). The ends lost 5 bases at V and 11 bases at J; junction bases unmatched: 7. For the CDR3, the DNA is TGTGCCTGGTCCAAGGACAGGGTGGCTTTCTTT. Translation: CAWSKDRVAFF. The full variable domain, with the rest looked up from reference TRBV30 and TRBJ1-1, is SQTIHQWPATLVQPVGSPLSLECTVEGTSNPNLYWYRQAAGRGLQLLFYSVGIGQISSEVPQNLSASRPQDRQFILSSKKLLLSDSGFYLCAWSKDRVAFFGQGTRLTVV.

This clone was found a few times. J is TRBJ2-2 and V is TRBV30; tentative D call: TRBD2 (6 bases). The CDR3 runs 15 residues. Germline CDR1 GTSNPN, CDR2 SVGIG (reference sequence). The V gene lost 0 bases and the J gene lost 4 bases, with 12 bases spanning the gap. This CDR3 is CAWSVLADSTGELFF. In DNA, the CDR3 is TGTGCCTGGAGTGTGTTAGCGGATAGCACCGGGGAGCTGTTTTTT.